One sample yielded the 5 T cell receptor beta chains listed below, sequenced in a study of blood T cells in healthy people across ages. It was with a sample-barcoded 5' primer and a J-beta primer mix that a second PCR of roughly 7 to 12 cycles was run. TCRdb used MiXCR to reprocess the 5' RACE reads, holding one entry per CDR3 protein. The sample contains around 850,000 distinct CDR3 sequences, approximately 35% of which appear only once. Sequenced material: blood. All receptors derive from a man in his late teens or twenties in good health.

This clonotype showed up many times. The chain has TRBV27 and TRBJ2-1; no reliable D call. The CDR3 runs to 13 residues. Germline lookup yields CDR1 MNHEY and CDR2 SMNVEV (reference sequence). Trimming stripped 5 bases from V and 7 bases from J, with 12 bases between. CDR3 region: CASSLPSLNEQFF. Written as DNA, the CDR3 is TGTGCCAGCAGTCTCCCCTCCTTGAATGAGCAGTTCTTC.

On this clonotype: A read error is possible here, since a much larger clone lies one base away. The chain has TRBV9 and TRBJ1-6; 7 bases are a match to TRBD1. Germline-derived CDR1 and CDR2 are SGDLS and YYNGEE. There are 15 residues in the CDR3. Trimming took 3 bases from V and 7 from J; bases not matched to a gene: 7. CDR3 amino acids: CASSGEGTANSPLHF. CDR3 nucleotide sequence: TGTGCCAGCAGCGGCGAAGGGACAGCAAATTCACCCCTCCACTTT.

This clonotype was picked up a small number of times. The chain carries TRBV6-5 and TRBJ1-5; 9 nucleotides agree with TRBD1. This CDR3 comprises 18 residues. The junction had 8 bases not matched to a gene; V was cut back by 0 bases and J by 2 bases. Germline CDR1 reads MNHEY; CDR2 reads SVGAGI. The CDR3 nucleotides read TGTGCCAGCAGTTACTCGAAGAGGACAGGGGATGGCAATCAGCCCCAGCATTTT. This sequence encodes CASSYSKRTGDGNQPQHF.

This clonotype was counted only a few times. This sequence joins TRBV12-3 or TRBV12-4 and TRBJ2-7; no firm D call. CDR3 length: 14 residues. V lost 5 bases and J lost 0, with 11 bases in between. The CDR3 is CASSVRQYSYEQYF. Written as DNA, the CDR3 is TGTGCCAGCAGTGTCCGACAATACTCCTACGAGCAGTACTTC.

This clonotype was found a few times. The chain combines TRBV6-2 or TRBV6-3 with TRBJ2-7; D unresolved. With 4 bases removed from V and 0 bases from J, the gap between germline ends came to 7 bases. CDR3 length: 13 residues. Per germline, CDR1 MNHEY and CDR2 SVGEGT. The CDR3 DNA follows: TGTGCCAGCAGTTCGGTGAGCTCCTACGAGCAGTACTTC. Translating it yields CASSSVSSYEQYF.